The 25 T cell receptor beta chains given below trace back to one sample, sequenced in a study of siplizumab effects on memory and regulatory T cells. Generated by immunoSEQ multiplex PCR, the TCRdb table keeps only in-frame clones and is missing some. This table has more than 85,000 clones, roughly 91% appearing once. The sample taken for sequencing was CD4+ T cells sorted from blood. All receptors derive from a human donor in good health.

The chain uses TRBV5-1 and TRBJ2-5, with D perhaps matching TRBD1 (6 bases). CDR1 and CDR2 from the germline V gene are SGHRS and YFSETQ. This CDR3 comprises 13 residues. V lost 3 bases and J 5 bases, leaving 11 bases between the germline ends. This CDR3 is CASSSGDGETQYF. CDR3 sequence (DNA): TGCGCCAGCAGCTCAGGGGATGGGGAGACCCAGTACTTC.

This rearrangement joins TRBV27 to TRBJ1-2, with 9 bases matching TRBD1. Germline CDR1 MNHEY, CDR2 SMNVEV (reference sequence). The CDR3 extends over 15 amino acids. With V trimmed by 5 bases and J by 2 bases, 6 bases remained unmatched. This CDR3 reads CASSLIGTGNYGYTF. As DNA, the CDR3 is TGTGCCAGCAGTCTGATCGGGACAGGGAACTATGGCTACACCTTC.

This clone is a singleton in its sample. The CDR3 sequence: CASSPTGTSGNEQFF. For the CDR3, the DNA is TGTGCCAGCTCACCAACCGGGACTAGCGGGAATGAGCAGTTCTTC. This chain connects TRBV18 to TRBJ2-1, with 12 bases aligning to TRBD2. The germline gives CDR1 KGHSH, CDR2 LQKENI. CDR3 length: 15 residues. The J segment lost 7 bases and the V segment lost 2 bases, leaving 3 bases of the junction unmatched.

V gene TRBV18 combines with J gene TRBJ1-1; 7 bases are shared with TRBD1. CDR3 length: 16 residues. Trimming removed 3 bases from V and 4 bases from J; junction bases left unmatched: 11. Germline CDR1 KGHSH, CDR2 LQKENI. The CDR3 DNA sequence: TGTGCCAGCTCACCCGGGACAGTGGAGGACGGCACTGAAGCTTTCTTT. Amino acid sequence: CASSPGTVEDGTEAFF.

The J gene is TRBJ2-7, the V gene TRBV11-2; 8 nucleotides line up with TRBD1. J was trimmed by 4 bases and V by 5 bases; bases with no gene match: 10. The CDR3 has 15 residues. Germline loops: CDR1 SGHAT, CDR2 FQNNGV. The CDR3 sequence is CASSATGTGIYEQYF. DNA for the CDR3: TGTGCCAGCAGCGCAACCGGGACAGGTATTTACGAGCAGTACTTC.

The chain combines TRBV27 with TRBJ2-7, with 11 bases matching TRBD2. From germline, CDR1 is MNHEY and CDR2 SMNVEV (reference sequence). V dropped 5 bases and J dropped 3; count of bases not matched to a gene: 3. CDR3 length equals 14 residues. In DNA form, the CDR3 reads TGTGCCAGCAGTCAGACTAGCGGGATCTACGAGCAGTACTTC. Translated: CASSQTSGIYEQYF.

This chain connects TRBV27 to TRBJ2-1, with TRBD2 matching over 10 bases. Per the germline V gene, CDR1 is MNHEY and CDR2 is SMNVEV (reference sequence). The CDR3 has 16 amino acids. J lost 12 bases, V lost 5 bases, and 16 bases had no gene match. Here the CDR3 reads CASSERLAGGPKGQFF. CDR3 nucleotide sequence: TGTGCCAGCAGTGAGAGACTAGCGGGTGGTCCCAAGGGGCAGTTCTTC.

CDR3 protein: CASSPKVGSTEAFF. CDR3 bases: TGTGCCAGCTCACCGAAGGTGGGGAGCACTGAAGCTTTCTTT. The rearrangement links TRBV18 to TRBJ1-1; no firm D call. There are 14 residues in the CDR3. Germline V lookup: CDR1 KGHSH, CDR2 LQKENI. The V and J ends lost 3 bases and 4 bases respectively, with 12 bases between them.

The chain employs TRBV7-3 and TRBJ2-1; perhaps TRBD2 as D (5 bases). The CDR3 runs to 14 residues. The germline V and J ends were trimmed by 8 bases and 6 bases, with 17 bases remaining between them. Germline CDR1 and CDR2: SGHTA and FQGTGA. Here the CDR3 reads CASGSLVSLNEQFF. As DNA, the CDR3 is TGTGCCAGCGGGTCACTAGTCTCTCTCAATGAGCAGTTCTTC.

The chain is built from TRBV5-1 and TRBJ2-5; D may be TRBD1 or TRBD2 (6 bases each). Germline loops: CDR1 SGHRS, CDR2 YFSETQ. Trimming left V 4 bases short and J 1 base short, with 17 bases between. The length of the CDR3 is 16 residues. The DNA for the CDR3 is TGCGCCAGCAGCCCCCCCTTAGGGGGGTCCCAAGAGACCCAGTACTTC. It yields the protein CASSPPLGGSQETQYF.

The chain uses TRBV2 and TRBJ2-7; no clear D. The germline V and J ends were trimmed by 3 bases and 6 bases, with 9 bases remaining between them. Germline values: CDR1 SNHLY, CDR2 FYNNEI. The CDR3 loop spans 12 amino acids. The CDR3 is CASSEVSVEQYF. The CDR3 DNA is TGTGCCAGCAGTGAGGTTTCGGTCGAGCAGTACTTC. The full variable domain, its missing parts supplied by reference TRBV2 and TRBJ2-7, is EPEVTQTPSHQVTQMGQEVILRCVPISNHLYFYWYRQILGQKVEFLVSFYNNEISEKSEIFDDQFSVERPDGSNFTLKIRSTKLEDSAMYFCASSEVSVEQYFGPGTRLTVT.

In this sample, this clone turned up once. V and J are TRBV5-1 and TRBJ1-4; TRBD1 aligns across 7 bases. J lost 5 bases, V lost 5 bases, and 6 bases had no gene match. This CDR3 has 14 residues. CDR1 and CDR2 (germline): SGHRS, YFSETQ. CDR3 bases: TGCGCCAGCAGGCCGGGACAGCTAAATGAAAAACTGTTTTTT. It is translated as CASRPGQLNEKLFF. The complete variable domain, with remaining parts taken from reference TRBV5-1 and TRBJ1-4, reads KAGVTQTPRYLIKTRGQQVTLSCSPISGHRSVSWYQQTPGQGLQFLFEYFSETQRNKGNFPGRFSGRQFSNSRSEMNVSTLELGDSALYLCASRPGQLNEKLFFGSGTQLSVL.

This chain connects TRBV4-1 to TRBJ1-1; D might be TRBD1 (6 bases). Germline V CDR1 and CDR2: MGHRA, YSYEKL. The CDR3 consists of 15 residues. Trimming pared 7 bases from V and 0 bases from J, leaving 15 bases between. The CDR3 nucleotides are TGCGCCAGCACTACATGGGGGACAATGAACACTGAAGCTTTCTTT. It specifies CASTTWGTMNTEAFF.

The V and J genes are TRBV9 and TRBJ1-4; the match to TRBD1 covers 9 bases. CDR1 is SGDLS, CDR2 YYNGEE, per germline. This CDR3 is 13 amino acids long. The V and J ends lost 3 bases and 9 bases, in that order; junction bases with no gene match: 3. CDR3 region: CASSGDRAKKLFF. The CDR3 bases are TGTGCCAGCAGCGGGGACAGGGCGAAAAAACTGTTTTTT.

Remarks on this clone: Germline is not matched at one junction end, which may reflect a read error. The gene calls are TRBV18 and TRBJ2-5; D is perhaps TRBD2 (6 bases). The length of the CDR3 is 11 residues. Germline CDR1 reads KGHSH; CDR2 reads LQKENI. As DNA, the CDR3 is TGTGCCAGCTCACCAGGCGACGGGAGTGACTTC. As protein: CASSPGDGSDF.

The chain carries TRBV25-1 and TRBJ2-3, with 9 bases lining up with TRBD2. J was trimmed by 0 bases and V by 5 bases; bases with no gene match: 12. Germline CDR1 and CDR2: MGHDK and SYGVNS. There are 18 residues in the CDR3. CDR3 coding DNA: TGTGCCAGCAGTAGGGGGGATGGGCTAGCGGGGAGCACAGATACGCAGTATTTT. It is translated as CASSRGDGLAGSTDTQYF. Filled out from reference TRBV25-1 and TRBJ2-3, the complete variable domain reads EADIYQTPRYLVIGTGKKITLECSQTMGHDKMYWYQQDPGMELHLIHYSYGVNSTEKGDLSSESTVSRIRTEHFPLTLESARPSHTSQYLCASSRGDGLAGSTDTQYFGPGTRLTVL.

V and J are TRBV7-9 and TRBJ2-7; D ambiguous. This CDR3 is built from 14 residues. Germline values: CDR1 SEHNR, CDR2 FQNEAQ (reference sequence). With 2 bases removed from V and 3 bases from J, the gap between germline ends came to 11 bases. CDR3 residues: CASSLTGPHYEQYF. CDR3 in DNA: TGTGCCAGCAGCTTAACCGGGCCACACTACGAGCAGTACTTC.

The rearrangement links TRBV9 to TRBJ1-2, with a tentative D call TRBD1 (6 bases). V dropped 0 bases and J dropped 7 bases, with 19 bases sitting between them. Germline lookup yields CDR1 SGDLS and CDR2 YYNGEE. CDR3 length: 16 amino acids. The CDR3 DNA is TGTGCCAGCAGCGTAGGGCGACAGGCCCCCCCCAGTGGCTACACCTTC. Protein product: CASSVGRQAPPSGYTF.

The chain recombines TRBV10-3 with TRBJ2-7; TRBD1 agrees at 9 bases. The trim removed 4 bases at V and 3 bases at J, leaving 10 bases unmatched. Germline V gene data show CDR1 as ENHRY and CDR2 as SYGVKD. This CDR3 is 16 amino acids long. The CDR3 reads CAISGTATGGLYEQYF. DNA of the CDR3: TGTGCCATCAGTGGGACCGCGACAGGGGGACTCTACGAGCAGTACTTC.

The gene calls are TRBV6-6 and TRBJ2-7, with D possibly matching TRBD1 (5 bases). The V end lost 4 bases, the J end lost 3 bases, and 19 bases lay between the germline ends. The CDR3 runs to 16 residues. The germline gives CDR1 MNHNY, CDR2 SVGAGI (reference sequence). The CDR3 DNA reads TGTGCCAGCAGTTCAAGTAAGGGGCAGGTGGGCTACGAGCAGTACTTC. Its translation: CASSSSKGQVGYEQYF.

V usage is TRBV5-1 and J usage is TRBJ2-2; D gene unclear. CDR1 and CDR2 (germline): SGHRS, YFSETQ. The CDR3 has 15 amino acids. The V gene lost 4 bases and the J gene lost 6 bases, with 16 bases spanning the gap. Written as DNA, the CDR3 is TGCGCCAGCAGCAGTTTTCTGGAAAGGGCCGGGGAGCTGTTTTTT. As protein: CASSSFLERAGELFF.

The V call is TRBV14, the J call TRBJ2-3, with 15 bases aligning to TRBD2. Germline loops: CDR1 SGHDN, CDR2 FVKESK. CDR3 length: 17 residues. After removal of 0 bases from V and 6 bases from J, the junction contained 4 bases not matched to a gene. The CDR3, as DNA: TGTGCCAGCAGCCAAGAGCCCGGGACTAGCGGGAGGGATACGCAGTATTTT. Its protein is CASSQEPGTSGRDTQYF.

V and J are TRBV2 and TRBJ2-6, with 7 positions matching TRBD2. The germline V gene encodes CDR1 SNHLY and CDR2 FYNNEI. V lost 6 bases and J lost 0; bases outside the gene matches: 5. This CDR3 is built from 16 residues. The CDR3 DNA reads TGTGCCAGCAGGGCGGGAGAGACCTCTGGGGCCAACGTCCTGACTTTC. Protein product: CASRAGETSGANVLTF.

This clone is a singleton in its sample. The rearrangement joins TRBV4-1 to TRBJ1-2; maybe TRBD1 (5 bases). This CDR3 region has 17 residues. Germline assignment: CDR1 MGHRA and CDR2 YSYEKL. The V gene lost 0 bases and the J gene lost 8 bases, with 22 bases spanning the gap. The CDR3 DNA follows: TGCGCCAGCAGCCAAGATCGAGGCGCAGGGAGTACACAAGGCTACACCTTC. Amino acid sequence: CASSQDRGAGSTQGYTF.

DNA of the CDR3: TGTGCCAGCAGCGTCTCCCCAACCCTAGCGGGGTATTACAATGAGCAGTTCTTC. This gives the protein CASSVSPTLAGYYNEQFF. The gene calls are TRBV9 and TRBJ2-1; 9 nucleotides align to TRBD2. J was trimmed by 4 bases and V by 2 bases; bases with no gene match: 13. Germline V CDR1 and CDR2: SGDLS, YYNGEE. There are 18 residues in the CDR3.